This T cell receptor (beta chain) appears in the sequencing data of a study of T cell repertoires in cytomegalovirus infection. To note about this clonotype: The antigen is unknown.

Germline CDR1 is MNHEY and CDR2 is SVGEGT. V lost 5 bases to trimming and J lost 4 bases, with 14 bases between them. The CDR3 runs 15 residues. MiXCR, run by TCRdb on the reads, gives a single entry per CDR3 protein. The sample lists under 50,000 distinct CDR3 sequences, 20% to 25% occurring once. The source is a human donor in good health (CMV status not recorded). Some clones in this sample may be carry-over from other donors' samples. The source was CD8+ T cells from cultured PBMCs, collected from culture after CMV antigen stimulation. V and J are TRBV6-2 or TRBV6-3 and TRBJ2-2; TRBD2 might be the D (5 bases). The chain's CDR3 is CASSPDAAGTGELFF. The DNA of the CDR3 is TGTGCCAGCAGTCCCGACGCTGCGGGCACCGGGGAGCTGTTTTTT.